One and the same sample provided the 2 T cell receptor beta chains below, sequenced in a study of STAT3 mutations in large granular lymphocyte leukemia. Study results and limitations: In T-cell large granular lymphocyte leukemia, about half of patients showed multiple immunodominant subclonotypes.

Assay: immunoSEQ multiplex PCR; the TCRdb copy retains only in-frame clones and omits some. The sample has approximately 12,000 clones; about 88% are singletons. Their cognate antigens are unknown. Sample: peripheral blood mononuclear cells. The source of these receptors is a man aged 35-49 years with T-cell large granular lymphocyte leukemia. Some clones in this sample may be carry-over from other donors' samples.

The J gene is TRBJ1-4, the V gene TRBV9, with TRBD1 matching over 9 bases. Unmatched junction bases numbered 6, after V lost 2 bases and J lost 7 bases. Germline V gene sequence: CDR1 SGDLS, CDR2 YYNGEE. The CDR3 consists of 15 residues. This CDR3 is CASSVGTGTSEKLFF. In nucleotides, the CDR3 is TGTGCCAGCAGCGTCGGGACAGGGACCTCTGAAAAACTGTTTTTT.

The chain carries TRBV5-1 and TRBJ1-5, with 8 bases fitting TRBD1. With 6 bases clipped from V and 4 bases from J, the junction kept 9 bases outside the gene matches. CDR1 is SGHRS and CDR2 is YFSETQ in the germline V gene. The CDR3 consists of 15 residues. CDR3 region: CASTPGQGRNQPQHF. For the CDR3, the DNA is TGCGCCAGCACACCCGGACAGGGCCGGAATCAGCCCCAGCATTTT.